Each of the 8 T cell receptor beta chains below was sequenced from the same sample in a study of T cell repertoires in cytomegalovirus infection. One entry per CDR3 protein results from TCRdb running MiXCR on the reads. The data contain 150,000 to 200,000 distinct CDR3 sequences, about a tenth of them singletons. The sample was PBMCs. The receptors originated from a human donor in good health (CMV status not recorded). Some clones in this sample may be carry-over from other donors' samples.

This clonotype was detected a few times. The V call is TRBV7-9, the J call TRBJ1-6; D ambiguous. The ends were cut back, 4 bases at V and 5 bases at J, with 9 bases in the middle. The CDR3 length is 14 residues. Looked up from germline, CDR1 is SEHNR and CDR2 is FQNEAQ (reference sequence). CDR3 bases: TGTGCCAGCAGCTCTAGACGGGATAATTCACCCCTCCACTTT. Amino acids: CASSSRRDNSPLHF.

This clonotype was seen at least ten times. The CDR3 spells CSVGGTGSLRGRGSTEAFF. The CDR3 coding sequence is TGCAGCGTTGGAGGGACAGGGTCTTTACGGGGACGTGGATCCACTGAAGCTTTCTTT. This chain connects TRBV29-1 to TRBJ1-1; 9 bases align to TRBD1. The CDR3 is made up of 19 amino acids. Germline assignment: CDR1 SQVTM and CDR2 ANQGSEA. The junction had 22 bases not matched to a gene; V was cut back by 4 bases and J by 4 bases.

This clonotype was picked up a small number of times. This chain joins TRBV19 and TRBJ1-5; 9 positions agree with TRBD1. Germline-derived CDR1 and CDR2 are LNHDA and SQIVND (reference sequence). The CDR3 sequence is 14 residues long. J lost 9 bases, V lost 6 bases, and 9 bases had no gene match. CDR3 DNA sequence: TGTGCCAGTAGGAGCCGACAGGGGGGATCGCCCCAGCATTTT. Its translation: CASRSRQGGSPQHF.

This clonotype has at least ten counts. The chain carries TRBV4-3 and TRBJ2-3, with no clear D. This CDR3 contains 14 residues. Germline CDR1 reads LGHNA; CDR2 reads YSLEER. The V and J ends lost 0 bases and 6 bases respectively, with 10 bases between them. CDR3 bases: TGCGCCAGCAGCCAAGATCTGGCCCCCGATACGCAGTATTTT. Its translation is CASSQDLAPDTQYF.

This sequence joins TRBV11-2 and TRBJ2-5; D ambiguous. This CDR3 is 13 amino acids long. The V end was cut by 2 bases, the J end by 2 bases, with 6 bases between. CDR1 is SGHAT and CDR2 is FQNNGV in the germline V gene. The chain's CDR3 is CASSLKQQETQYF. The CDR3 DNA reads TGTGCCAGCAGCTTAAAACAGCAAGAGACCCAGTACTTC.

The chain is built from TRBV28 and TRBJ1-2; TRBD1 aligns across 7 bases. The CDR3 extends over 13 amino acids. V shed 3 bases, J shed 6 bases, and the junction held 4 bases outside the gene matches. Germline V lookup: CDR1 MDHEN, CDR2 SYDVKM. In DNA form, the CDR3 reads TGTGCCAGCAGTTTCGACAGGGTTGATGGCTACACCTTC. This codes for CASSFDRVDGYTF.

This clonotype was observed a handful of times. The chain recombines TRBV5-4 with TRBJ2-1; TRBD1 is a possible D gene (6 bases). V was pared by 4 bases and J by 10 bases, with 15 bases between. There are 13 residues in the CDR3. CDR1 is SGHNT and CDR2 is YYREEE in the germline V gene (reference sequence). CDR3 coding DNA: TGTGCCAGCAGCCAGGGGCTGCCGCGGGAGCAGTTCTTC. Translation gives CASSQGLPREQFF.

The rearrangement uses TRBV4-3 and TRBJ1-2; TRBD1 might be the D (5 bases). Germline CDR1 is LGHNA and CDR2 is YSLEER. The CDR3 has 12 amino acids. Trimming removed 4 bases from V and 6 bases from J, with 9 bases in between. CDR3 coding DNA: TGCGCCAGCAGCCGAACAGGCCATGGCTACACCTTC. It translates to CASSRTGHGYTF.